The 9 T cell receptor beta chains below come from one sample, sequenced in a study of cytomegalovirus exposure and HLA in healthy donors. 60 Vbeta and 13 Jbeta primers were used in PCR. Sequenced by immunoSEQ multiplex PCR; TCRdb stores in-frame clones only, minus some. The sample comprises over 150,000 clones, about 80% of which are singletons, and more than 1.3% rests with the top ten. Material for sequencing was PBMCs. The source of these receptors is a girl aged 10-17 years in good health and CMV-seropositive.

Comment on this clone: A junction boundary mismatches the germline segment, possibly from a read error. The chain recombines TRBV7-7 with TRBJ2-1; 7 bases align to TRBD1. Germline V gives CDR1 SSHAT, CDR2 FNYEAQ (reference sequence). There are 13 residues in the CDR3. In nucleotides, the CDR3 is TGTGCTAGCAGCTCGGACAGGTACAATGAGCAGTTCTTC. Translated, it gives CASSSDRYNEQFF.

The chain is built from TRBV7-3 and TRBJ2-1, with 10 nucleotides matching TRBD2. Per germline, CDR1 SGHTA and CDR2 FQGTGA. The CDR3 is 13 amino acids. Trimming at V came to 3 bases and at J to 9 bases, leaving 2 bases not matched to a gene. CDR3 in DNA: TGTGCCAGCAGCTTGGAGCGGGGGGGTGAGCAGTTCTTC. Protein: CASSLERGGEQFF.

The rearrangement links TRBV7-2 to TRBJ2-1, with a possible D match to TRBD2 (5 bases). The CDR3 is 12 residues long. Germline V gives CDR1 SGHTA, CDR2 FQGNSA. V was pared by 4 bases and J by 10 bases, with 11 bases between. The CDR3 DNA follows: TGTGCCAGCAGCTGGTTCCAGCGGGAGCAGTTCTTC. This translates into CASSWFQREQFF.

The chain is built from TRBV18 and TRBJ2-7; 8 bases line up with TRBD2. Per germline, CDR1 KGHSH and CDR2 LQKENI. The V and J ends lost 3 bases and 0 bases, in that order; junction bases with no gene match: 7. The CDR3 consists of 16 residues. This CDR3 is CASSPLLRGDSYEQYF. The CDR3 nucleotides read TGTGCCAGCTCACCTTTGTTGCGGGGGGACTCCTACGAGCAGTACTTC.

A single count supports this clone. The chain uses TRBV4-2 and TRBJ2-5; D gene unclear. In germline, CDR1 is LGHNA, CDR2 YNFKEQ. This CDR3 is built from 14 residues. V lost 1 base and J lost 3, with 9 bases in between. The CDR3 reads CASSQVVTEETQYF. The CDR3 DNA sequence: TGTGCCAGCAGCCAAGTTGTTACAGAAGAGACCCAGTACTTC.

This chain joins TRBV6-1 and TRBJ1-2; 9 nucleotides line up with TRBD1. With 2 bases clipped from V and 8 bases from J, the junction kept 3 bases outside the gene matches. CDR3 size: 13 residues. In germline, CDR1 is MNHNS, CDR2 SASEGT. This chain's CDR3 is CASSEPTGGGYTF. The CDR3, as DNA: TGTGCCAGCAGTGAACCTACAGGGGGCGGCTACACCTTC.

The genes are TRBV27 and TRBJ2-5; TRBD2 might be the D (7 bases). The germline gives CDR1 MNHEY, CDR2 SMNVEV (reference sequence). The CDR3 covers 15 residues. Trimming left V 7 bases short and J 7 bases short, with 22 bases between. For the CDR3, the DNA is TGTGCCAGCAATCCTAGTGGGGGGGCCGGGGGGACCCAGTACTTC. It yields the protein CASNPSGGAGGTQYF.

The chain is built from TRBV5-1 and TRBJ2-5; D uncertain. V gave up 0 bases and J gave up 5 bases, with 8 bases separating them. The germline V gene has CDR1 SGHRS and CDR2 YFSETQ. CDR3 size: 13 residues. The CDR3 nucleotides are TGCGCCAGCAGCTTGGCAGCCGGGGAGACCCAGTACTTC. Translation: CASSLAAGETQYF.

The chain links TRBV4-3 to TRBJ2-7, with D possibly TRBD2 on 5 matching bases. V lost 0 bases and J lost 4, with 10 bases in between. CDR1 is LGHNA and CDR2 is YSLEER in the germline V gene. The length of the CDR3 is 14 residues. The CDR3 DNA is TGCGCCAGCAGCCAAGATGGAGGCCGGTACGAGCAGTACTTC. It encodes CASSQDGGRYEQYF.